A selection of T cell receptor beta chains follows, all from one sample in a study of blood T cell repertoires in COVID-19. Assay used: immunoSEQ multiplex PCR; TCRdb lists only in-frame clones, some missing. The sample lists over 30,000 clones; 88% were seen once. The sample comprised peripheral blood. Source of these receptors: a human donor in a cohort sampled during active COVID-19. Each CDR3 is given with its conserved first and last residue. Expanded clones get a size class; other rows say once, few or many, or leave the size out.

v_gene: TRBV5-8
len: 14
j_gene: TRBJ2-3
abundance: .
CDR3aa: CASRRDRGTDTQYF

v_gene: TRBV7-3
len: 15
j_gene: TRBJ2-3
abundance: .
CDR3aa: CASSLTSGAPDTQYF

v_gene: TRBV27
len: 15
j_gene: TRBJ1-5
abundance: .
CDR3aa: CASTPTVYSNQPQHF

v_gene: TRBV28
len: 12
j_gene: TRBJ1-3
abundance: .
CDR3aa: CASSSGGNTIYF

v_gene: TRBV7-2
len: 18
j_gene: TRBJ2-2
abundance: .
CDR3aa: CASSLLSVRGRGTGELFF

v_gene: TRBV30
len: 13
j_gene: TRBJ1-5
abundance: .
CDR3aa: CAWSPQGNQPQHF

v_gene: TRBV6-5
len: 13
j_gene: TRBJ2-1
abundance: few
CDR3aa: CASTLTSGGLQFF

v_gene: TRBV29-1
len: 13
j_gene: TRBJ1-1
abundance: once
CDR3aa: CSVEREIDTEAFF

v_gene: TRBV6-5
len: 15
j_gene: TRBJ1-4
abundance: .
CDR3aa: CASSSTGARNEKLFF

v_gene: TRBV18
len: 18
j_gene: TRBJ1-3
abundance: once
CDR3aa: CASSPPLGGGSDGNTIYF

v_gene: TRBV9
len: 14
j_gene: TRBJ2-7
abundance: .
CDR3aa: CASSVVGGAGEQYF

v_gene: TRBV3-1/TRBV3-2
len: 14
j_gene: TRBJ2-1
abundance: .
CDR3aa: CASSPGLAVNEQFF

v_gene: TRBV5-1
len: 15
j_gene: TRBJ2-2
abundance: .
CDR3aa: CASTSTGFDTGELFF

v_gene: TRBV28
len: 16
j_gene: TRBJ1-5
abundance: .
CDR3aa: CASSSDSFNSNQPQHF

v_gene: TRBV9
len: 14
j_gene: TRBJ1-5
abundance: .
CDR3aa: CASSVGLGNQPQHF

v_gene: TRBV6-5
len: 11
j_gene: TRBJ2-7
abundance: .
CDR3aa: CASSAGGPWYF

v_gene: TRBV11-1
len: 15
j_gene: TRBJ2-2
abundance: .
CDR3aa: CASSLDGSNTGELFF

v_gene: TRBV4-1
len: 13
j_gene: TRBJ2-3
abundance: .
CDR3aa: CASSSADTDTQYF

v_gene: TRBV20-1
len: 14
j_gene: TRBJ1-5
abundance: .
CDR3aa: CSASLPGSNQPQHF

v_gene: TRBV30
len: 11
j_gene: TRBJ1-1
abundance: .
CDR3aa: CAWSVLGKAFF

v_gene: TRBV19
len: 16
j_gene: TRBJ2-3
abundance: .
CDR3aa: CASTLTGAGGTDTQYF

v_gene: TRBV7-2
len: 15
j_gene: TRBJ1-6
abundance: .
CDR3aa: CASSSDRGGNSPLHF

v_gene: TRBV29-1
len: 12
j_gene: TRBJ2-5
abundance: .
CDR3aa: CSVGLSQETQYF

v_gene: TRBV7-3
len: 14
j_gene: TRBJ1-1
abundance: .
CDR3aa: CASSATTGVTEAFF

v_gene: TRBV19
len: 15
j_gene: TRBJ2-7
abundance: .
CDR3aa: CASSAGRKSPYEQYF

v_gene: TRBV27
len: 13
j_gene: TRBJ1-1
abundance: .
CDR3aa: CARLPRGGTEAFF

v_gene: TRBV9
len: 14
j_gene: TRBJ1-4
abundance: .
CDR3aa: CASSVSPTNEKLFF

v_gene: TRBV5-4
len: 16
j_gene: TRBJ2-5
abundance: .
CDR3aa: CASSLTSGGPQETQYF

v_gene: TRBV7-9
len: 17
j_gene: TRBJ1-5
abundance: .
CDR3aa: CASSSGTETYSNQPQHF

v_gene: TRBV19
len: 15
j_gene: TRBJ1-4
abundance: .
CDR3aa: CASTPRQGSYEKLFF

v_gene: TRBV12-5
len: 16
j_gene: TRBJ1-5
abundance: .
CDR3aa: CASGPDRGMGNQPQHF

v_gene: TRBV7-2
len: 14
j_gene: TRBJ1-2
abundance: .
CDR3aa: CASSFGQGNYGYTF

v_gene: TRBV6-2/TRBV6-3
len: 14
j_gene: TRBJ2-1
abundance: .
CDR3aa: CASSFSGGANEQFF